Here is one TCR beta chain with its context. Its antigen is currently unknown. This sample was included in a study of shared clonotypes between healthy human individuals. Study as a whole: Donor composition was two women and three men, aged 18 to 49. Broader study findings: Naive CD4 clonotypes were shared across several donors at roughly 5%. Investigators expected sequencing depth to affect clonotype sharing among donors.

CDR1 is SGDLS, CDR2 YYNGEE, per germline. The CDR3 runs to 17 residues. Trimming shortened V by 4 bases and J by 0 bases, and 17 bases separated the two germline ends. The method was immunoSEQ multiplex PCR; TCRdb's version includes in-frame clones alone and lacks a portion of them. The sample lists about 2.1 million clones; approximately 92% were seen once. It was CD45RO-negative cells, positively selected for CCR7, that made up naive CD8 cells, with terminally differentiated effector memory CD45RA+ cells excluded. Sequencing was carried out using naive CD8+ T cells from PBMCs. The sequence was collected from a man in his late teens or twenties in good health. Some clones in this sample may be carry-over from other donors' samples. The chain couples TRBV9 to TRBJ2-1; D is possibly TRBD2 (5 bases). The CDR3 DNA reads as TGTGCCAGCAGCCCCCGGGTAGCGAGCATCTCCTACAATGAGCAGTTCTTC. It translates to CASSPRVASISYNEQFF.